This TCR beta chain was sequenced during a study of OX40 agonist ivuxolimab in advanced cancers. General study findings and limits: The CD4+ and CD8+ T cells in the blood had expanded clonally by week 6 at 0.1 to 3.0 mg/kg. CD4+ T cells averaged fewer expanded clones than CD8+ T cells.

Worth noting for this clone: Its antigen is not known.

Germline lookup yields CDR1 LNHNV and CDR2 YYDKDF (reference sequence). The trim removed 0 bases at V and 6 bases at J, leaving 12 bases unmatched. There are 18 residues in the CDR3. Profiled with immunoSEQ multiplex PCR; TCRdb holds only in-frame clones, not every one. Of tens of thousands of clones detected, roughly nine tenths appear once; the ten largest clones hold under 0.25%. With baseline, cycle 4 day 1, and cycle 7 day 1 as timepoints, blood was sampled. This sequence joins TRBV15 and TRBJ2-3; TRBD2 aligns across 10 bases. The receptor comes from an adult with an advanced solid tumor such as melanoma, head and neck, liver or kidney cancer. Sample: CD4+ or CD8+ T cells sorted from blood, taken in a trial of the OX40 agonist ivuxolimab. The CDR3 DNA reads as TGTGCCACCAGCAGAGATGGCTGGACTAGCGGACGACCGGATACGCAGTATTTT. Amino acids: CATSRDGWTSGRPDTQYF. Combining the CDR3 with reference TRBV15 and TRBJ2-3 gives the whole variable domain DAMVIQNPRYQVTQFGKPVTLSCSQTLNHNVMYWYQQKSSQAPKLLFHYYDKDFNNEADTPDNFQSRRPNTSFCFLDIRSPGLGDTAMYLCATSRDGWTSGRPDTQYFGPGTRLTVL.